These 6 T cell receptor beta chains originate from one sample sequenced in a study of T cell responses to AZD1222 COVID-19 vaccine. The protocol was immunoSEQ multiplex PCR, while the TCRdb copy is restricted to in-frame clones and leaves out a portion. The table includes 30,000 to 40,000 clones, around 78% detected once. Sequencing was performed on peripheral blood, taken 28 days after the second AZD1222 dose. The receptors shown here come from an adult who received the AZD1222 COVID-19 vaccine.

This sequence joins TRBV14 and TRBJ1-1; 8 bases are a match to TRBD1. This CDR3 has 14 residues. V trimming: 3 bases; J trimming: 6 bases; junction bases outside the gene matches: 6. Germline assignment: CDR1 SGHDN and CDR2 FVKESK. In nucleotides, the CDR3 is TGTGCCAGCAGCCACCGTAAGACAGGGGCTGAAGCTTTCTTT. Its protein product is CASSHRKTGAEAFF.

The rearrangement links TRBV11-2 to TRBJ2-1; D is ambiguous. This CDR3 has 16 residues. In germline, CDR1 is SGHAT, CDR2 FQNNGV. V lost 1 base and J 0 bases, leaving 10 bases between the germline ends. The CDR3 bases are TGTGCCAGCAGCTTAGGAGCTGAAAGCTCCTACAATGAGCAGTTCTTC. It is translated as CASSLGAESSYNEQFF. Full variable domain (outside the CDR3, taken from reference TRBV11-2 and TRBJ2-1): EAGVAQSPRYKIIEKRQSVAFWCNPISGHATLYWYQQILGQGPKLLIQFQNNGVVDDSQLPKDRFSAERLKGVDSTLKIQPAKLEDSAVYLCASSLGAESSYNEQFFGPGTRLTVL.

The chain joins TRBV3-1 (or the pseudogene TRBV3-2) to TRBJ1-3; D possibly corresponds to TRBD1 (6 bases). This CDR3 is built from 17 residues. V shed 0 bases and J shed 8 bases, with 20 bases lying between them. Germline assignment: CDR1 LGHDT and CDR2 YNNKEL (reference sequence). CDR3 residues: CASSQEAPGGAEHTIYF. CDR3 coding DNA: TGTGCCAGCAGCCAAGAAGCTCCGGGGGGGGCTGAACACACCATATATTTT.

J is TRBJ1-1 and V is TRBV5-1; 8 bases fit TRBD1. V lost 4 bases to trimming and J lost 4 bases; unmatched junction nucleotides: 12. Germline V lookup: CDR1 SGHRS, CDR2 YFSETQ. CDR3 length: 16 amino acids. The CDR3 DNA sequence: TGCGCCAGCAGCCCCCGCCCGGACAGGGTGATCACTGAAGCTTTCTTT. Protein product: CASSPRPDRVITEAFF.

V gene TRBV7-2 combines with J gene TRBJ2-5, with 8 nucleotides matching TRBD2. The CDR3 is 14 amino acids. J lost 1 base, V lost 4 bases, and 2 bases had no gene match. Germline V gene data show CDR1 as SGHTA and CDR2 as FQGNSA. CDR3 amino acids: CASSYLAGQETQYF. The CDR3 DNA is TGTGCCAGCAGCTACCTAGCGGGCCAAGAGACCCAGTACTTC. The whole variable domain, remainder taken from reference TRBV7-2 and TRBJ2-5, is GAGVSQSPSNKVTEKGKDVELRCDPISGHTALYWYRQSLGQGLEFLIYFQGNSAPDKSGLPSDRFSAERTGGSVSTLTIQRTQQEDSAVYLCASSYLAGQETQYFGPGTRLLVL.

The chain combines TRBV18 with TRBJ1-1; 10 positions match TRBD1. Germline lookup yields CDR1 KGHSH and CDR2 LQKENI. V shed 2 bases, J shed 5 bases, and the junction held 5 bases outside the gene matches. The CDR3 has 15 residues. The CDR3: CASSPTRTGGTEAFF. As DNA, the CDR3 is TGTGCCAGCTCACCAACTAGGACAGGGGGGACTGAAGCTTTCTTT. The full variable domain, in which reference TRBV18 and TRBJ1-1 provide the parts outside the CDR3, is NAGVMQNPRHLVRRRGQEARLRCSPMKGHSHVYWYRQLPEEGLKFMVYLQKENIIDESGMPKERFSAEFPKEGPSILRIQQVVRGDSAAYFCASSPTRTGGTEAFFGQGTRLTVV.